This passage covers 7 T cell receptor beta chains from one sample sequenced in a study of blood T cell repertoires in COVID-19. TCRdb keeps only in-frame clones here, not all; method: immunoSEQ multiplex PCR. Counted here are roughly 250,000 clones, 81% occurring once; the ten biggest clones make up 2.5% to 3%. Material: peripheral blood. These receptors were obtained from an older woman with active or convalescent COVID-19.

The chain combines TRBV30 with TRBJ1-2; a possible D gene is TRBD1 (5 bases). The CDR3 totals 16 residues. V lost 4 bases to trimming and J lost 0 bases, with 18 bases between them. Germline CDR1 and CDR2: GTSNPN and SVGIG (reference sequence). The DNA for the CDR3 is TGTGCCTGGACCCCTTTGAGTGGGGCGGCTAACTATGGCTACACCTTC. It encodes CAWTPLSGAANYGYTF.

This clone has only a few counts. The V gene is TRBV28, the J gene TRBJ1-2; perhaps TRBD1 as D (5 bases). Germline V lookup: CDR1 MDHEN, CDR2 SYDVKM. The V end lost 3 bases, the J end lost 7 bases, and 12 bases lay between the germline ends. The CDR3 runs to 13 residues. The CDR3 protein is CASSLGGLGGYTF. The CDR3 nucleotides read TGTGCCAGCAGTTTGGGGGGACTTGGTGGCTACACCTTC.

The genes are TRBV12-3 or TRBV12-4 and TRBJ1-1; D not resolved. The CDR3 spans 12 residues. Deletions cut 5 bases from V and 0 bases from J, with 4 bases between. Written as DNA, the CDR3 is TGTGCCAGCAGTCAGATGAACACTGAAGCTTTCTTT. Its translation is CASSQMNTEAFF.

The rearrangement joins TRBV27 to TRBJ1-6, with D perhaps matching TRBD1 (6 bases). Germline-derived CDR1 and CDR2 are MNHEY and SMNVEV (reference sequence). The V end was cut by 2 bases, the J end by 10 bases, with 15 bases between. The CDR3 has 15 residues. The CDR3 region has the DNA TGTGCCAGCAGTTTAGGGGGACAAGTCCAGTCACCCCTCCACTTT. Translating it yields CASSLGGQVQSPLHF.

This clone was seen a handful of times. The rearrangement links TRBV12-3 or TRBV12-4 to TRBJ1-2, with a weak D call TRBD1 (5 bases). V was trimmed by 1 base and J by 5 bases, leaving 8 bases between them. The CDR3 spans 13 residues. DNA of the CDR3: TGTGCCAGCAGTTTAGGGGGCCAGTATGGCTACACCTTC. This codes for CASSLGGQYGYTF.

CDR3 protein: CASSSGQGARRETQYF. The CDR3 bases are TGTGCCAGCAGCTCGGGACAGGGGGCGAGGAGAGAGACCCAGTACTTC. The chain has TRBV5-8 and TRBJ2-5; TRBD1 matches 12 bases. After removal of 3 bases from V and 4 bases from J, the junction contained 7 bases not matched to a gene. The CDR3 extends over 16 amino acids. The germline V gene has CDR1 SGHTS and CDR2 YDEGEE.

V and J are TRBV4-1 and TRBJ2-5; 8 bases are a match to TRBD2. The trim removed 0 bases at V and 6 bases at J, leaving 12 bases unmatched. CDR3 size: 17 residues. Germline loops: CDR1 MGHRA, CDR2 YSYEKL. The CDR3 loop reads CASSQDFVAGGGKTQYF. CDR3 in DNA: TGCGCCAGCAGCCAAGATTTCGTTGCGGGGGGTGGAAAGACCCAGTACTTC.